A selection of T cell receptor beta chains follows, all from one sample in a study of shared clonotypes between healthy human individuals. Assay used: immunoSEQ multiplex PCR; TCRdb lists only in-frame clones, some missing. The sample consists of around 980,000 clones, around 78% of them appearing once. The sample taken for sequencing was memory CD4+ T cells from PBMCs. Receptors were obtained from a man aged 18 to 35 in good health. Some clones in this sample may be carry-over from other donors' samples. CDR3s include the opening cysteine and the closing phenylalanine or tryptophan. D genes are given only for firm matches. Clone size is stated in some rows and not others, as once, few, many or a class when expanded.

size	V	J	D	CDR3	DNA
.	TRBV6-1	TRBJ2-1	.	CASHPRFYSYNEQFF	TGTGCCAGCCATCCCCGGTTCTACTCCTACAATGAGCAGTTCTTC
.	TRBV11-2	TRBJ1-2	.	CASSWDPSVYGYTF	TGTGCCAGCAGCTGGGACCCGTCCGTCTATGGCTACACCTTC
.	TRBV28	TRBJ1-4	.	CASSPSHGRGGEKLFF	TGTGCCAGCAGCCCCTCTCACGGCAGGGGTGGGGAAAAACTGTTTTTT
.	TRBV6-5	TRBJ1-2	.	CASKSDRSYGYTF	TGTGCCAGCAAAAGTGACAGGTCCTATGGCTACACCTTC
.	TRBV5-1	TRBJ1-1	.	CASSWTANTEAFF	TGCGCCAGCAGCTGGACAGCTAACACTGAAGCTTTCTTT
.	TRBV11-2	TRBJ2-7	.	CASSPLGQQPDYEQYF	TGTGCCAGCAGCCCCCTAGGACAGCAACCAGACTACGAGCAGTACTTC
.	TRBV2	TRBJ2-3	.	CASKENSNTDTQYF	TGTGCCAGCAAGGAGAATTCTAACACAGATACGCAGTATTTT
few	TRBV2	TRBJ1-5	TRBD1	CASREQGASQPQHF	TGTGCCAGCAGAGAACAGGGGGCCTCGCAGCCCCAGCATTTT
few	TRBV5-1	TRBJ2-7	.	CASSPTDSYEQYF	TGCGCCAGCAGCCCAACAGATAGTTACGAGCAGTACTTC
.	TRBV5-1	TRBJ2-5	TRBD1	CASSADRNQETQYF	TGCGCCAGCAGCGCGGACAGGAACCAAGAGACCCAGTACTTC
.	TRBV5-1	TRBJ2-7	.	CASSLGKGSYEQYF	TGCGCCAGCAGCTTGGGGAAGGGCTCCTACGAGCAGTACTTC
.	TRBV19	TRBJ1-2	TRBD1	CATKTGRNYGYTF	TGTGCCACCAAGACAGGGAGGAACTATGGCTACACCTTC
.	TRBV9	TRBJ2-7	.	CASSVEPLGGYEQYF	TGTGCCAGCAGCGTGGAACCGCTGGGGGGCTACGAGCAGTACTTC
few	TRBV27	TRBJ1-2	TRBD1	CASSTYPGQGAAGYTF	TGTGCCAGCAGTACCTACCCGGGACAGGGGGCGGCAGGCTACACCTTC
.	TRBV10-3	TRBJ2-3	.	CAISEALTGSPDTQYF	TGTGCCATCAGTGAGGCCTTAACAGGGTCCCCAGATACGCAGTATTTT
.	TRBV5-6	TRBJ2-7	.	CASSGGTESSYEQYF	TGTGCCAGCAGCGGAGGGACGGAGAGTTCCTACGAGCAGTACTTC
.	TRBV5-1	TRBJ1-1	TRBD1	CASRGQMNTEAFF	TGCGCCAGCCGGGGACAGATGAACACTGAAGCTTTCTTT
many	TRBV7-9	TRBJ1-1	.	CASSLVKDRTGAFF	TGTGCCAGCAGCTTAGTAAAGGATCGGACTGGGGCTTTCTTT
few	TRBV11-1	TRBJ2-1	.	CASSSPKVPEQFF	TGTGCCAGCAGCTCCCCAAAAGTCCCTGAGCAGTTCTTC
.	TRBV5-1	TRBJ2-3	TRBD2	CASSLRSGIEDTQYF	TGCGCCAGCAGCTTACGGAGCGGGATCGAGGATACGCAGTATTTT
.	TRBV7-3	TRBJ1-1	.	CASSPVPDTEAFF	TGTGCCAGCAGCCCGGTTCCGGACACTGAAGCTTTCTTT
.	TRBV5-1	TRBJ2-7	TRBD1	CASSWNPPGQGSYEQYF	TGCGCCAGCAGCTGGAACCCACCGGGACAGGGCTCCTACGAGCAGTACTTC